This TCR beta chain was identified during a study of blood T cell repertoires in COVID-19. Study-wide background: The study drew acute and convalescent COVID-19 samples from the United States, Italy and Spain. Sources were T cells, B-cell-depleted T cells, or PBMCs; the material itself was cDNA or gDNA.

The CDR3 consists of 15 residues. Germline V lookup: CDR1 SGHVS, CDR2 FNYEAQ. Losses at the gene ends were 6 bases for V and 3 bases for J; bases not matched to a gene: 10. In the authors' methods: Amplification of reference gene primers provided the estimated nucleated cell counts. Some clones are missing from TCRdb's copy, which holds only in-frame ones; the method was immunoSEQ multiplex PCR. From that table come the V and J calls and clone size; the DNA was used to work out D and trimming. Of roughly 360,000 clones listed, more than 75% are singletons. The sample comprised peripheral blood. The TCR sequence derives from a human donor with acute or convalescent COVID-19. The donor label of this sample is uncertain. The V call is TRBV7-6, the J call TRBJ2-7; the match to TRBD2 covers 8 bases. CDR3 nucleotide sequence: TGTGCCAGCAGTGCGACCGGGACTAGTCTCTACGAGCAGTACTTC. Translated, it gives CASSATGTSLYEQYF.